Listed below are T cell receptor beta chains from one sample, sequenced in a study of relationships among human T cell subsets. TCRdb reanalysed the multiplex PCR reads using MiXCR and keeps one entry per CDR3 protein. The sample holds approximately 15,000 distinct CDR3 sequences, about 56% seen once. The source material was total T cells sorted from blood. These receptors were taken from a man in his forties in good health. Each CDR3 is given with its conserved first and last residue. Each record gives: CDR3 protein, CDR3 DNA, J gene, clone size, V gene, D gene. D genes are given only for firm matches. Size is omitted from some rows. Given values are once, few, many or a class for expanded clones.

CDR3aa: CASSLVYAGSGGYTF; CDR3nt: TGTGCCAGCAGCTTAGTCTACGCGGGTTCAGGAGGCTACACCTTC; j_gene: TRBJ1-2; abundance: few; v_gene: TRBV11-2; d_gene: .
CDR3aa: CASSLDGQVNQPQHF; CDR3nt: TGCGCCAGCAGCTTGGACGGACAGGTCAATCAGCCCCAGCATTTT; j_gene: TRBJ1-5; abundance: .; v_gene: TRBV5-1; d_gene: TRBD1
CDR3aa: CASSLVGPGNEQFF; CDR3nt: TGTGCCAGCAGTTTAGTCGGACCAGGAAATGAGCAGTTCTTC; j_gene: TRBJ2-1; abundance: .; v_gene: TRBV12-3/TRBV12-4; d_gene: .
CDR3aa: CASSFRQGIDTEAFF; CDR3nt: TGCGCCAGCAGCTTCCGACAGGGTATCGACACTGAAGCTTTCTTT; j_gene: TRBJ1-1; abundance: few; v_gene: TRBV5-1; d_gene: TRBD1
CDR3aa: CASLGQGQRGAKGTEAFF; CDR3nt: TGTGCCAGTCTGGGACAGGGGCAAAGAGGGGCTAAGGGCACTGAAGCTTTCTTT; j_gene: TRBJ1-1; abundance: .; v_gene: TRBV28; d_gene: TRBD1
CDR3aa: CASSLGLAGGTDTQYF; CDR3nt: TGTGCCAGCAGCTTGGGACTAGCGGGCGGTACAGATACGCAGTATTTT; j_gene: TRBJ2-3; abundance: medium-sized; v_gene: TRBV11-2; d_gene: TRBD2
CDR3aa: CASSFHQGIIFNEQFF; CDR3nt: TGTGCCAGCAGTTTTCATCAGGGGATTATCTTCAATGAGCAGTTCTTC; j_gene: TRBJ2-1; abundance: .; v_gene: TRBV28; d_gene: .
CDR3aa: CASSPYRAPNTEAFF; CDR3nt: TGCGCCAGCAGCCCATACAGGGCCCCGAACACTGAAGCTTTCTTT; j_gene: TRBJ1-1; abundance: once; v_gene: TRBV5-1; d_gene: .
CDR3aa: CASSYYAIGTGRRETQYF; CDR3nt: TGTGCCAGCAGCTATTACGCGATTGGGACAGGGAGACGAGAGACCCAGTACTTC; j_gene: TRBJ2-5; abundance: few; v_gene: TRBV12-3/TRBV12-4; d_gene: TRBD1
CDR3aa: CASTGGRVGNQPQHF; CDR3nt: TGTGCCAGCACCGGGGGGCGCGTAGGCAATCAGCCCCAGCATTTT; j_gene: TRBJ1-5; abundance: .; v_gene: TRBV6-1; d_gene: .
CDR3aa: CASSESGTSGIDEQFF; CDR3nt: TGCGCCAGCAGTGAGTCTGGGACTAGCGGTATCGATGAGCAGTTCTTC; j_gene: TRBJ2-1; abundance: .; v_gene: TRBV10-1; d_gene: TRBD2
CDR3aa: CASSGLAGGTLAYNEQFF; CDR3nt: TGTGCCAGCAGTGGACTAGCGGGCGGAACTCTAGCCTACAATGAGCAGTTCTTC; j_gene: TRBJ2-1; abundance: .; v_gene: TRBV28; d_gene: TRBD2